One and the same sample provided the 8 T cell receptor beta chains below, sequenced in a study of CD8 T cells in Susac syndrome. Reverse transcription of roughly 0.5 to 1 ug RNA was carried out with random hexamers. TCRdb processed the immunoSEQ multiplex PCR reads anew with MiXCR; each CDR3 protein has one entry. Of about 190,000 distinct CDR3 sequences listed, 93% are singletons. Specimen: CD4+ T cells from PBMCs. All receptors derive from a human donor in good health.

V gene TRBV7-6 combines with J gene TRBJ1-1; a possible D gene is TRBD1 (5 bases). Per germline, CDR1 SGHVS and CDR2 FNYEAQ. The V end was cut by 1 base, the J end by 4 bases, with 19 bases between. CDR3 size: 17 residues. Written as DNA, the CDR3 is TGTGCCAGCAGCTTAGGAGGACATCAAATACCGGGCACTGAAGCTTTCTTT. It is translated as CASSLGGHQIPGTEAFF.

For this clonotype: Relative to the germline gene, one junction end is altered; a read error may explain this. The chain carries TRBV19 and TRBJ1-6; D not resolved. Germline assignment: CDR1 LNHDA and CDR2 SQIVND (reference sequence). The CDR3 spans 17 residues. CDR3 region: CASSPSTRSSYNSPLHF. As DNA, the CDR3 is TGTGCCAGTAGTCCCAGTACGAGGAGCTCCTATAATTCCCCCCTCCACTTT.

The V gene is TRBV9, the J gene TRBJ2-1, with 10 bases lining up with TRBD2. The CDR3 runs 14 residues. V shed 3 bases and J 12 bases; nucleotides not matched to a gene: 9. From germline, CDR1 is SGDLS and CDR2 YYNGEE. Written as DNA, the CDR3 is TGTGCCAGCAGCGGAACGGTTTTAGCGGGGGGGCAGTTCTTC. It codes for CASSGTVLAGGQFF.

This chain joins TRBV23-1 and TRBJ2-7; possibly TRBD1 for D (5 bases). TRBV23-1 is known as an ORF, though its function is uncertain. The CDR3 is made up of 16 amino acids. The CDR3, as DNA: TGCAGCAGCAGTCAATCCGAGGAACAGGACCCCTACGAGCAGTACTTC. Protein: CSSSQSEEQDPYEQYF.

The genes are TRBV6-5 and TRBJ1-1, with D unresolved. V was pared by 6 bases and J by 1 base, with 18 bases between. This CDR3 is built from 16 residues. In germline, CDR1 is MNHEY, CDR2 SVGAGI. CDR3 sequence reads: CASSYITLRGNTEAFF. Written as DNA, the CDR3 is TGTGCCAGCAGCTACATAACCCTTCGGGGGAACACTGAAGCTTTCTTT.

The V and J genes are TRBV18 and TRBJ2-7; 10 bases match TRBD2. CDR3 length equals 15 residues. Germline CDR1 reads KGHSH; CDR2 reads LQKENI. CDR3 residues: CASSPRLAGAHEQYV. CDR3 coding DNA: TGTGCCAGCTCGCCACGGCTAGCGGGGGCTCACGAGCAGTACGTC.

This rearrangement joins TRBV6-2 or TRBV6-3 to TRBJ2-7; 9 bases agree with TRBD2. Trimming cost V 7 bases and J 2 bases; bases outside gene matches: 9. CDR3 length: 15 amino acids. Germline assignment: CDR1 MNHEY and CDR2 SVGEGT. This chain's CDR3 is CASITAGGVPYEQYF. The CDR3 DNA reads TGTGCCAGCATCACAGCGGGGGGTGTACCCTACGAGCAGTACTTC.

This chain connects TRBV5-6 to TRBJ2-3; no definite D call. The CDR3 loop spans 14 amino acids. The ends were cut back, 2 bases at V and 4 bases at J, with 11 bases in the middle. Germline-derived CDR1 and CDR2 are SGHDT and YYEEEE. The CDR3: CASSFSEFADTQYF. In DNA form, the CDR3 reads TGTGCCAGCAGCTTTTCCGAGTTTGCAGATACGCAGTATTTT. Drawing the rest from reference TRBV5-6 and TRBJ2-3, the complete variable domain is DAGVTQSPTHLIKTRGQQVTLRCSPKSGHDTVSWYQQALGQGPQFIFQYYEEEERQRGNFPDRFSGHQFPNYSSELNVNALLLGDSALYLCASSFSEFADTQYFGPGTRLTVL.